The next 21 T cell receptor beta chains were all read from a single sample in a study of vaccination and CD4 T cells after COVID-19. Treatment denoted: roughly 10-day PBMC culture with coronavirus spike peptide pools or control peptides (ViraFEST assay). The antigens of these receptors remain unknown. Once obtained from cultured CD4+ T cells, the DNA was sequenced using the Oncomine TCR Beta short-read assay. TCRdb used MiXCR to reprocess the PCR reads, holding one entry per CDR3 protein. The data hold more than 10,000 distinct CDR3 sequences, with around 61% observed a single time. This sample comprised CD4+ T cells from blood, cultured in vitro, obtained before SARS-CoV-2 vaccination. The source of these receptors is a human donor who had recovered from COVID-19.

DNA for the CDR3: TGTGCCAGCAGTTTACCTAGCGGGAGGGCTCTTTCCTACAATGAGCAGTTCTTC. Amino acids: CASSLPSGRALSYNEQFF. The V gene is TRBV27, the J gene TRBJ2-1; 12 nucleotides agree with TRBD2. The length of the CDR3 is 18 residues. The V gene end was trimmed by 2 bases and the J gene end by 1 base; junction bases not matched to a gene: 6. CDR1 and CDR2 (germline): MNHEY, SMNVEV (reference sequence).

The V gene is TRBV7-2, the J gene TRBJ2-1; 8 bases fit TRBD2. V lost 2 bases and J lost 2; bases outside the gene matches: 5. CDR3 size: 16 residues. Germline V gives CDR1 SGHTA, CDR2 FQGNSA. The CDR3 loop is CASSLSSGSTYNEQFF. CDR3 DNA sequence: TGTGCCAGCAGCTTATCGAGCGGGAGCACCTACAATGAGCAGTTCTTC. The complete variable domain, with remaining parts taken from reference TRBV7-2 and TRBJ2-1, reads GAGVSQSPSNKVTEKGKDVELRCDPISGHTALYWYRQSLGQGLEFLIYFQGNSAPDKSGLPSDRFSAERTGGSVSTLTIQRTQQEDSAVYLCASSLSSGSTYNEQFFGPGTRLTVL.

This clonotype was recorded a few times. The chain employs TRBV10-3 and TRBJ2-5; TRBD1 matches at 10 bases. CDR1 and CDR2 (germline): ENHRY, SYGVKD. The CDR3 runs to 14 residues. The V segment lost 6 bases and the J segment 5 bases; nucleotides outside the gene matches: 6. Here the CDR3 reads CAIRGTGVGETQYF. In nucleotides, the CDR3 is TGTGCCATCAGGGGGACAGGGGTGGGTGAGACCCAGTACTTC.

DNA for the CDR3: TGCAGTGCTAGACACCCCGGGGGCACCATATATTTT. As protein: CSARHPGGTIYF. The V call is TRBV20-1, the J call TRBJ1-3; maybe TRBD1 (5 bases). The germline V and J ends were trimmed by 2 bases and 9 bases, with 11 bases remaining between them. Germline CDR1 and CDR2: DFQATT and SNEGSKA (reference sequence). The CDR3 has 12 amino acids.

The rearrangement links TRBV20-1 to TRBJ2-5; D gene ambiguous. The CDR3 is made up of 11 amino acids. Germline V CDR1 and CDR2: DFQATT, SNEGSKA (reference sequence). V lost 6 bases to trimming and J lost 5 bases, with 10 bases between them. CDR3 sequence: CSALSVETQYF. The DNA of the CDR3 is TGCAGTGCCCTTTCCGTGGAGACCCAGTACTTC.

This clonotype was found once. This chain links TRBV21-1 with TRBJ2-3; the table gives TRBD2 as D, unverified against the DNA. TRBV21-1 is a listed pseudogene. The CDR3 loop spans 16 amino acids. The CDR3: CASSKAHSLYTDTQYF. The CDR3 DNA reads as TGTGCCAGCAGCAAAGCGCATAGTCTGTACACAGATACGCAGTATTTT.

In nucleotides, the CDR3 is TGTGCCAGCAGGGGAACAGGGATAACTTCCTACAATGAGCAGTTCTTC. Protein product: CASRGTGITSYNEQFF. The V and J genes are TRBV6-1 and TRBJ2-1; D possibly corresponds to TRBD1 (6 bases). The V gene lost 6 bases and the J gene lost 1 base, with 16 bases spanning the gap. Germline assignment: CDR1 MNHNS and CDR2 SASEGT. The CDR3 length is 16 residues.

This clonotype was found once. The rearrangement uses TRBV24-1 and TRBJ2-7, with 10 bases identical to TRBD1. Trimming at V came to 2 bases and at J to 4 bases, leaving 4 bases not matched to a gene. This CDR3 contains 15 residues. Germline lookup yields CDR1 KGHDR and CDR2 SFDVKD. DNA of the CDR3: TGTGCCACCAGTGATTCCCGGACAGGGGGGTACGAGCAGTACTTC. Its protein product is CATSDSRTGGYEQYF.

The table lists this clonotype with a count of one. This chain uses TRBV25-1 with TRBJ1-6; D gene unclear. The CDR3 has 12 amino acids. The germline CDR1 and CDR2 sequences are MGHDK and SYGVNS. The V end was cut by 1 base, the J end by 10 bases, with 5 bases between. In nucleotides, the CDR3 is TGTGCCAGCAGTGAATCTAAATCACCCCTCCACTTT. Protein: CASSESKSPLHF.

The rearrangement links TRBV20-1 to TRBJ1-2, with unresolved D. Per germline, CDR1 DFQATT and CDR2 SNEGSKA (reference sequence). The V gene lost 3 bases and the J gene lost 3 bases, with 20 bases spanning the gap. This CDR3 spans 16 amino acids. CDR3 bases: TGCAGTGCTAGTCCTAACATAGGGCAGAAGCACTATGGCTACACCTTC. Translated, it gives CSASPNIGQKHYGYTF.

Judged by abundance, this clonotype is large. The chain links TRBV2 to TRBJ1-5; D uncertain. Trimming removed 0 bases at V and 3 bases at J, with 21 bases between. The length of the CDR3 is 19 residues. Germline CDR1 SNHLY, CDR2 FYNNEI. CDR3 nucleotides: TGTGCCAGCAGTGAAGCGCTTTTTCGCCGGCGGAACACCAATCAGCCCCAGCATTTT. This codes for CASSEALFRRRNTNQPQHF.

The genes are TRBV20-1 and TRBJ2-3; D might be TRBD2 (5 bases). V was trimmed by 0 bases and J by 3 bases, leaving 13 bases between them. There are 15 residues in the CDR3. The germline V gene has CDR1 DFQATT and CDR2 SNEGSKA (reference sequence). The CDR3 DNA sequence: TGCAGTGCTAGAGATTTCGGACTGCGGACAGATACGCAGTATTTT. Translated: CSARDFGLRTDTQYF.

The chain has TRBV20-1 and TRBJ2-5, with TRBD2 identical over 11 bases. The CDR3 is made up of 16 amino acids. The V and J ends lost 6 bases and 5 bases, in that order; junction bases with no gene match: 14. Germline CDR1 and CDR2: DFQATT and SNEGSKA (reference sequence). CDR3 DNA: TGCAGTGCCATCGGACTAGCGGGCTGGGGGGCGGAGACCCAGTACTTC. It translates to CSAIGLAGWGAETQYF.

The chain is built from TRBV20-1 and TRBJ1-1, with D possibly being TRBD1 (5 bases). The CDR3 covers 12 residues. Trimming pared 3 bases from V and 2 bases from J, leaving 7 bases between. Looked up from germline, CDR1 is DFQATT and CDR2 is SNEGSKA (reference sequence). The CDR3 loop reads CSASTGNTEAFF. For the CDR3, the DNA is TGCAGTGCTAGCACAGGAAACACTGAAGCTTTCTTT.

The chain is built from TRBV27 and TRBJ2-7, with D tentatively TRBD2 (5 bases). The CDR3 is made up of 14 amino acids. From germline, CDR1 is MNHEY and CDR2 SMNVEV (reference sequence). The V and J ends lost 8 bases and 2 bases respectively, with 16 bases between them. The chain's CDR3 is CASRTRVAPYEQYF. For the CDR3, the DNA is TGTGCCAGCCGCACGAGGGTCGCTCCCTACGAGCAGTACTTC.

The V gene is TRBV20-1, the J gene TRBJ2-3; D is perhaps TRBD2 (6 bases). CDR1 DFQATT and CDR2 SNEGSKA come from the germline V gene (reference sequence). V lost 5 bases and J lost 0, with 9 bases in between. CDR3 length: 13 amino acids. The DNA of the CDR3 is TGCAGTGCTCCTGGAGGGAGCACAGATACGCAGTATTTT. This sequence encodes CSAPGGSTDTQYF.

DNA of the CDR3: TGTGCCAGCAGCCAAGTAAAGGACCAAGAGACCCAGTACTTC. Protein sequence: CASSQVKDQETQYF. This chain connects TRBV4-2 to TRBJ2-5; D gene uncertain. V was pared by 1 base and J by 0 bases, with 6 bases between. CDR1 is LGHNA, CDR2 YNFKEQ, per germline. This CDR3 spans 14 amino acids.

The CDR3 is CASTKGTGVNIQYF. CDR3 nucleotide sequence: TGTGCCAGTACCAAGGGGACAGGGGTTAACATTCAGTACTTC. The gene calls are TRBV19 and TRBJ2-4; the match to TRBD1 covers 10 bases. J was trimmed by 7 bases and V by 7 bases; bases with no gene match: 7. Germline V gene lookup returns CDR1 LNHDA and CDR2 SQIVND (reference sequence). The CDR3 has 14 amino acids.

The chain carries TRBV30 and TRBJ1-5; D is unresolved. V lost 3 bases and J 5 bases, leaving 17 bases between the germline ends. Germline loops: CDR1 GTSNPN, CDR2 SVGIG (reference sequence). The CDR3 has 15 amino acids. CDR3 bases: TGTGCCTGGAGCGCGGGATCGTCTTTCGATCAGCCCCAGCATTTT. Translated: CAWSAGSSFDQPQHF.

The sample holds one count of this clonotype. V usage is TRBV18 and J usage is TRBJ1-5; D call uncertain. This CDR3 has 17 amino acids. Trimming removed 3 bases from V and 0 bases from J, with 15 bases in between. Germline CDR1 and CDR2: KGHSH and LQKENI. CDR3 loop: CASSPEPTHYSNQPQHF. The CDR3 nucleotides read TGTGCCAGCTCACCGGAGCCCACACATTATAGCAATCAGCCCCAGCATTTT. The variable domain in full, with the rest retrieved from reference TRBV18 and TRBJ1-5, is NAGVMQNPRHLVRRRGQEARLRCSPMKGHSHVYWYRQLPEEGLKFMVYLQKENIIDESGMPKERFSAEFPKEGPSILRIQQVVRGDSAAYFCASSPEPTHYSNQPQHFGDGTRLSIL.

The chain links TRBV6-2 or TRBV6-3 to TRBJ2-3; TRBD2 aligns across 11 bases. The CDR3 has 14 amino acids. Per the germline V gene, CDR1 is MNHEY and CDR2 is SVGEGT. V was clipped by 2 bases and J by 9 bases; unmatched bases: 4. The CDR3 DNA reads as TGTGCCAGCAGTTACGTAGCGGGAGGGCGGACGCAGTATTTT. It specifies CASSYVAGGRTQYF.